The sequence of this TCR beta chain was determined in a study of blood T cell repertoires in COVID-19. Study at large: T cells, B-cell-depleted T cells, or PBMCs provided the cDNA or gDNA that served as material.

Individuals drawn from under 30 US areas were roughly 18 to 95 years old. Cohorts were based on clinical histories the participants reported. This CDR3 has 17 residues. After removal of 1 base from V and 0 bases from J, the junction contained 7 bases not matched to a gene. Germline V gene data show CDR1 as SEHNR and CDR2 as FQNEAQ (reference sequence). Method: immunoSEQ multiplex PCR; TCRdb's copy keeps in-frame clones and lacks some. In the table there are 150,000 to 200,000 clones, around 89% of which are singletons. The sequence came from a woman in her 50s who had recovered from COVID-19. Material for sequencing was PBMCs or T cells enriched from blood (not recorded which). The V and J genes are TRBV7-9 and TRBJ1-1, with 8 bases lining up with TRBD1. This CDR3 reads CASSLVQGVGMNTEAFF. The CDR3 DNA sequence: TGTGCCAGCAGCTTAGTACAGGGGGTTGGCATGAACACTGAAGCTTTCTTT.